The 29 T cell receptor beta chains presented below share a single source sample, sequenced in a study of tumour-infiltrating T cells in Burkitt lymphoma. The repertoire was sequenced with immunoSEQ multiplex PCR; TCRdb's copy has only in-frame clones and lacks some. The profile covers approximately 46,000 clones, with around 32% appearing a single time and 2.9% taken by the ten largest. Source material: tumor tissue. The receptor source for this set is a human donor with Burkitt lymphoma.

This chain connects TRBV19 to TRBJ1-1, with D tentatively TRBD1 (5 bases). Germline values: CDR1 LNHDA, CDR2 SQIVND (reference sequence). The V and J ends lost 3 bases and 5 bases respectively, with 16 bases between them. The CDR3 contains 15 residues. CDR3 sequence reads: CASSIRRGWETEAFF. Written as DNA, the CDR3 is TGTGCCAGTAGTATTCGCCGGGGGTGGGAGACTGAAGCTTTCTTT.

The table lists this clone with a few counts. This chain links TRBV5-1 with TRBJ2-2; TRBD1 matches at 7 bases. The length of the CDR3 is 17 residues. V was clipped by 2 bases and J by 0 bases; unmatched bases: 7. Germline V gene lookup returns CDR1 SGHRS and CDR2 YFSETQ. The CDR3 DNA follows: TGCGCCAGCAGCTTATACACAGGGGCTGCGAACACCGGGGAGCTGTTTTTT. It is translated as CASSLYTGAANTGELFF. Full variable domain (remainder filled in from reference TRBV5-1 and TRBJ2-2): KAGVTQTPRYLIKTRGQQVTLSCSPISGHRSVSWYQQTPGQGLQFLFEYFSETQRNKGNFPGRFSGRQFSNSRSEMNVSTLELGDSALYLCASSLYTGAANTGELFFGEGSRLTVL.

The chain couples TRBV20-1 to TRBJ1-2; D remains ambiguous. The CDR3 contains 11 residues. The V end lost 1 base, the J end lost 8 bases, and 8 bases lay between the germline ends. Germline V gene sequence: CDR1 DFQATT, CDR2 SNEGSKA (reference sequence). The CDR3 here is CSARVDTGYTF. In nucleotides, the CDR3 is TGCAGTGCTAGAGTTGATACCGGCTACACCTTC.

The genes are TRBV19 and TRBJ2-3; D not certain. Trimming pared 2 bases from V and 10 bases from J, leaving 13 bases between. The CDR3 is made up of 13 amino acids. Per the germline V gene, CDR1 is LNHDA and CDR2 is SQIVND (reference sequence). CDR3: CASSIPWQPPQYF. The CDR3 bases are TGTGCCAGTAGTATACCGTGGCAGCCCCCGCAGTATTTT.

The V gene is TRBV30, the J gene TRBJ2-7; D is unresolved. V lost 5 bases, J lost 0 bases, and 8 bases lay in between. The CDR3 spans 12 residues. Per germline, CDR1 GTSNPN and CDR2 SVGIG (reference sequence). The CDR3 loop is CAWGISSYEQYF. The CDR3 DNA is TGTGCCTGGGGTATTAGCTCCTACGAGCAGTACTTC.

This clone was detected a few times. This rearrangement joins TRBV9 to TRBJ2-7; D perhaps matches TRBD1 (5 bases). Trimming cost V 3 bases and J 2 bases, with 15 bases left between them. Per germline, CDR1 SGDLS and CDR2 YYNGEE. The CDR3 contains 15 residues. CDR3 sequence: CASSAHAQDPYEQYF. The CDR3 coding sequence is TGTGCCAGCAGCGCGCACGCACAGGACCCCTACGAGCAGTACTTC.

The count of this clone is one. This chain uses TRBV20-1 with TRBJ1-5; the D gene is possibly TRBD1 (5 bases). With 3 bases removed from V and 5 bases from J, the gap between germline ends came to 5 bases. The CDR3 is 11 amino acids. Germline V lookup: CDR1 DFQATT, CDR2 SNEGSKA (reference sequence). The CDR3 spells CSARGDQPQHF. The CDR3 region has the DNA TGCAGTGCTAGGGGGGATCAGCCCCAGCATTTT.

The chain joins TRBV7-2 to TRBJ1-2; D is unresolved. Germline V gene data show CDR1 as SGHTA and CDR2 as FQGNSA. The V and J ends lost 1 base and 4 bases respectively, with 10 bases between them. The CDR3 totals 14 residues. DNA for the CDR3: TGTGCCAGCAGCTTAGTTGGCGATAGCTATGGCTACACCTTC. Its protein is CASSLVGDSYGYTF.

There are a few counts of this clone. The chain recombines TRBV5-4 with TRBJ2-1, with D perhaps TRBD1 (6 bases). Trimming stripped 0 bases from V and 7 bases from J, with 14 bases between. Germline V CDR1 and CDR2: SGHNT, YYREEE (reference sequence). This CDR3 spans 15 amino acids. The DNA for the CDR3 is TGTGCCAGCAGCTTGGTTGCAGGGGTCGGGAATGAGCAGTTCTTC. Amino acids: CASSLVAGVGNEQFF.

This chain connects TRBV5-4 to TRBJ2-5; 7 bases align to TRBD2. The V segment lost 3 bases and the J segment 3 bases; nucleotides outside the gene matches: 8. Looked up from germline, CDR1 is SGHNT and CDR2 is YYREEE (reference sequence). The CDR3 loop spans 15 amino acids. CDR3 loop: CASSSGREGKETQYF. The CDR3 coding sequence is TGTGCCAGCAGCTCGGGGAGGGAAGGGAAAGAGACCCAGTACTTC.

This chain joins TRBV19 and TRBJ1-5; D remains unclear. V was clipped by 4 bases and J by 7 bases, with 11 bases between them. The germline gives CDR1 LNHDA, CDR2 SQIVND (reference sequence). The CDR3 runs to 13 residues. The CDR3, as DNA: TGTGCCAGTAGTACCTCGACGATCCAGCCCCAGCATTTT. It yields the protein CASSTSTIQPQHF.

In its sample, this clone was seen a few times. The rearrangement joins TRBV5-6 to TRBJ1-2; D is ambiguous. The germline V gene has CDR1 SGHDT and CDR2 YYEEEE. Trimming pared 1 base from V and 3 bases from J, leaving 4 bases between. CDR3 length equals 12 residues. This CDR3 reads CASSLRDYGYTF. The CDR3 DNA is TGTGCCAGCAGCTTGCGGGACTATGGCTACACCTTC. Variable domain in full (rest from reference TRBV5-6 and TRBJ1-2): DAGVTQSPTHLIKTRGQQVTLRCSPKSGHDTVSWYQQALGQGPQFIFQYYEEEERQRGNFPDRFSGHQFPNYSSELNVNALLLGDSALYLCASSLRDYGYTFGSGTRLTVV.

J is TRBJ2-3 and V is TRBV7-2; 10 bases match TRBD1. The CDR3 extends over 16 amino acids. With V trimmed by 2 bases and J by 5 bases, 7 bases remained unmatched. The V gene's germline CDR1 is SGHTA and CDR2 FQGNSA. CDR3 loop: CASSLSGTGAGDTQYF. The CDR3 nucleotides are TGTGCCAGCAGCTTAAGTGGGACAGGGGCGGGAGATACGCAGTATTTT.

The chain carries TRBV25-1 and TRBJ2-4; D is possibly TRBD1 or TRBD2 (5 bases each). Trimming left V 3 bases short and J 8 bases short, with 11 bases between. In germline, CDR1 is MGHDK, CDR2 SYGVNS. The CDR3 covers 13 residues. The DNA of the CDR3 is TGTGCCAGCAGTGACGGTTTGGGGGACATTCAGTACTTC. Its translation is CASSDGLGDIQYF. Based on the CDR3 plus reference TRBV25-1 and TRBJ2-4, the full variable domain is EADIYQTPRYLVIGTGKKITLECSQTMGHDKMYWYQQDPGMELHLIHYSYGVNSTEKGDLSSESTVSRIRTEHFPLTLESARPSHTSQYLCASSDGLGDIQYFGAGTRLSVL.

This clone was counted between two and nine times. The chain couples TRBV5-5 to TRBJ1-5; D call uncertain. CDR3 size: 14 residues. V was trimmed by 0 bases and J by 8 bases, leaving 12 bases between them. Germline V gives CDR1 SGHKS, CDR2 YYEKEE (reference sequence). This CDR3 reads CASSLAYSREPQHF. The CDR3 region has the DNA TGTGCCAGCAGCTTGGCCTACAGTCGGGAGCCCCAGCATTTT.

This chain connects TRBV14 to TRBJ1-4; tentative D call: TRBD1 (6 bases). The CDR3 extends over 16 amino acids. With 4 bases removed from V and 8 bases from J, the gap between germline ends came to 20 bases. The germline CDR1 and CDR2 sequences are SGHDN and FVKESK. The CDR3 DNA reads as TGTGCCAGCAGCCGGGATCCGGGACACTTAGGGGAAAAACTGTTTTTT. Its protein product is CASSRDPGHLGEKLFF.

For this clone: Other DNA variants within this sample encode the same CDR3. The V gene is TRBV5-6, the J gene TRBJ2-7; D is unresolved. CDR3 length equals 13 residues. Trimming took off 0 bases at V and 1 base at J, with 5 bases between the two ends. Germline V gene data show CDR1 as SGHDT and CDR2 as YYEEEE. CDR3 protein: CASSLVGSYEQYF. In DNA, the CDR3 is TGTGCCAGCAGCTTGGTGGGTTCCTACGAGCAGTACTTC. Based on the CDR3 plus reference TRBV5-6 and TRBJ2-7, the full variable domain is DAGVTQSPTHLIKTRGQQVTLRCSPKSGHDTVSWYQQALGQGPQFIFQYYEEEERQRGNFPDRFSGHQFPNYSSELNVNALLLGDSALYLCASSLVGSYEQYFGPGTRLTVT.

V and J are TRBV4-3 and TRBJ2-4; D ambiguous. Trimming pared 1 base from V and 0 bases from J, leaving 13 bases between. CDR1 is LGHNA, CDR2 YSLEER, per germline. This CDR3 spans 17 amino acids. CDR3 region: CASSQARTVVAKNIQYF. Here the CDR3 DNA reads TGCGCCAGCAGCCAAGCACGGACGGTAGTAGCCAAAAACATTCAGTACTTC.

This clone was detected only a few times. The chain uses TRBV10-3 and TRBJ2-7; no clear D gene. This CDR3 spans 15 amino acids. CDR1 is ENHRY, CDR2 SYGVKD, per germline. Trimming took off 3 bases at V and 0 bases at J, with 12 bases between the two ends. The CDR3 here is CAISDSLRDSYEQYF. The CDR3 bases are TGTGCCATCAGTGATTCGTTAAGGGACTCCTACGAGCAGTACTTC.

The CDR3 sequence: CAVTSGAISYNEQFF. CDR3 sequence (DNA): TGTGCCGTTACTAGCGGGGCCATTTCCTACAATGAGCAGTTCTTC. The V and J genes are TRBV7-2 and TRBJ2-1, with TRBD2 identical over 10 bases. V shed 11 bases and J 1 base; nucleotides not matched to a gene: 8. Germline V gene sequence: CDR1 SGHTA, CDR2 FQGNSA. This CDR3 comprises 15 residues.

This clone showed up just a few times. The chain combines TRBV4-1 with TRBJ1-5; TRBD1 might be the D (5 bases). The V end was cut by 0 bases, the J end by 9 bases, with 9 bases between. The CDR3 runs 13 residues. The germline CDR1 and CDR2 sequences are MGHRA and YSYEKL. The CDR3, as DNA: TGCGCCAGCAGCCAAGATATGGGGCGGCCCCAGCATTTT. Its translation is CASSQDMGRPQHF.

This sequence joins TRBV27 and TRBJ2-7; 12 bases fit TRBD1. Germline CDR1 and CDR2: MNHEY and SMNVEV (reference sequence). V shed 6 bases and J 2 bases; nucleotides not matched to a gene: 5. The CDR3 contains 15 residues. The CDR3 nucleotides read TGTGCCAGCAGGGGACAGGGGGCGCTTACCTACGAGCAGTACTTC. Encoded protein: CASRGQGALTYEQYF.

This chain connects TRBV16 to TRBJ1-3; tentatively, D is TRBD1 (6 bases). The CDR3 is 16 amino acids. V was trimmed by 6 bases and J by 2 bases, leaving 17 bases between them. Germline V gene sequence: CDR1 KGHSY, CDR2 FQNENV. The CDR3 region is CASRDAGDITGNTIYF. CDR3 coding DNA: TGTGCCAGCAGAGACGCGGGGGACATAACTGGAAACACCATATATTTT.

The V call is TRBV7-3, the J call TRBJ1-6, with 8 positions matching TRBD1. CDR3 length: 15 amino acids. Trimming took 4 bases from V and 8 from J; bases not matched to a gene: 7. Germline values: CDR1 SGHTA, CDR2 FQGTGA. The CDR3 loop is CASSSGQGRHSPLHF. Here the CDR3 DNA reads TGTGCCAGCAGCTCCGGACAGGGACGCCATTCACCCCTCCACTTT.

The CDR3 region is CASSLRDRGARTEAFF. The DNA of the CDR3 is TGTGCCAGCAGCTTACGAGACAGGGGCGCTCGCACTGAAGCTTTCTTT. The chain links TRBV7-2 to TRBJ1-1; 8 nucleotides agree with TRBD1. V shed 2 bases, J shed 4 bases, and the junction held 9 bases outside the gene matches. Germline V gives CDR1 SGHTA, CDR2 FQGNSA. This CDR3 comprises 16 residues.

This clone has more than one count but fewer than ten. The CDR3 region has the DNA TGCGCCACCTCCCGGGACAGGGGGCACGATGAGCAGTTCTTC. Residues: CATSRDRGHDEQFF. The chain is built from TRBV5-1 and TRBJ2-1, with TRBD1 identical over 12 bases. With 9 bases clipped from V and 8 bases from J, the junction kept 9 bases outside the gene matches. CDR3 length: 14 residues. Germline V gives CDR1 SGHRS, CDR2 YFSETQ.

This clone was observed a handful of times. This sequence joins TRBV2 and TRBJ1-5, with D maybe TRBD1 (6 bases). Trimming pared 5 bases from V and 3 bases from J, leaving 17 bases between. Germline V gene sequence: CDR1 SNHLY, CDR2 FYNNEI. The CDR3 length is 16 residues. CDR3 amino acids: CASSYQQSGANQPQHF. CDR3 nucleotide sequence: TGTGCCAGCAGTTACCAACAGTCAGGGGCCAATCAGCCCCAGCATTTT.

The J gene is TRBJ1-5, the V gene TRBV6-6; unclear D gene. Germline CDR1 MNHNY, CDR2 SVGAGI (reference sequence). CDR3 length: 12 residues. V lost 7 bases and J lost 11, with 15 bases in between. CDR3 loop: CASTTTIESQHF. DNA for the CDR3: TGTGCCAGCACCACGACAATCGAGTCCCAGCATTTT.

The chain has TRBV7-9 and TRBJ2-2; unclear D gene. Germline V gene lookup returns CDR1 SEHNR and CDR2 FQNEAQ (reference sequence). V shed 5 bases and J shed 4 bases, with 11 bases lying between them. The CDR3 has 14 amino acids. The CDR3 DNA reads as TGTGCCAGCAGCCCGAAGAGATCCACCGGGGAGCTGTTTTTT. Its protein is CASSPKRSTGELFF.